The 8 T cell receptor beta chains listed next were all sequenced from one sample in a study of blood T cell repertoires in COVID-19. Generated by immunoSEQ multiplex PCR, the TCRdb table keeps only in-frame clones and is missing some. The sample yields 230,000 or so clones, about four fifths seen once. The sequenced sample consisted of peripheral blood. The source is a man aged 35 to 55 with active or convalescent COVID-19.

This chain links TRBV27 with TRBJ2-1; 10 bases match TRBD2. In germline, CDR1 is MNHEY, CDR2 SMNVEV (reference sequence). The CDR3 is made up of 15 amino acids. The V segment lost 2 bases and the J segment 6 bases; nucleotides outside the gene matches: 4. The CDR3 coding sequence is TGTGCCAGCAGTTTACCTAGCGGGGGAATCAATGAGCAGTTCTTC. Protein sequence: CASSLPSGGINEQFF.

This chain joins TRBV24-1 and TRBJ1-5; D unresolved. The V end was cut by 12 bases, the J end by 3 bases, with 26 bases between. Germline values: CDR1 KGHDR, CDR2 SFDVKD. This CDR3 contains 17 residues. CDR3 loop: CARTAPGAIMLNQPQHF. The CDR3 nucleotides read TGTGCCCGCACGGCTCCGGGTGCCATCATGCTCAATCAGCCCCAGCATTTT.

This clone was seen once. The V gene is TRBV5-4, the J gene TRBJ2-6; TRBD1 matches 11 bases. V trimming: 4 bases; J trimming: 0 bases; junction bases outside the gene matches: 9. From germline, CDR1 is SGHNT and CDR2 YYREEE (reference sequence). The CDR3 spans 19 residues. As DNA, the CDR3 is TGTGCCAGCAGCGGGGGACAGGGGGTCCTGGCCTCTGGGGCCAACGTCCTGACTTTC. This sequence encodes CASSGGQGVLASGANVLTF.

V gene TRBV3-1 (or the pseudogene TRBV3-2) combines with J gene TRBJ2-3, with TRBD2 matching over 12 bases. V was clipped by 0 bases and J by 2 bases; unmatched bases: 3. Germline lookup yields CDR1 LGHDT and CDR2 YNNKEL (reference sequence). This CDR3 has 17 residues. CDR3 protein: CASSQELAGGPTDTQYF. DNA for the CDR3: TGTGCCAGCAGCCAAGAACTAGCGGGAGGCCCCACAGATACGCAGTATTTT.

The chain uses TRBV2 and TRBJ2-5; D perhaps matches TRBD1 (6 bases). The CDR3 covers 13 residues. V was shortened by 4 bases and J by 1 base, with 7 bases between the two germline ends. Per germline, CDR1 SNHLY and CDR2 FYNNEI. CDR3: CASSGTAQETQYF. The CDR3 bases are TGTGCCAGCAGTGGGACAGCCCAAGAGACCCAGTACTTC.

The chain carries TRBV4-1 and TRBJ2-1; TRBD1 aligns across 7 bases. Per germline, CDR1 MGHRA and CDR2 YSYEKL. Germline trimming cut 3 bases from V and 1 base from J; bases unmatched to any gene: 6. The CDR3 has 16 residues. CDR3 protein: CASSHVTGLSYNEQFF. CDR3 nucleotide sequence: TGCGCCAGCAGCCACGTGACAGGGCTTTCCTACAATGAGCAGTTCTTC.

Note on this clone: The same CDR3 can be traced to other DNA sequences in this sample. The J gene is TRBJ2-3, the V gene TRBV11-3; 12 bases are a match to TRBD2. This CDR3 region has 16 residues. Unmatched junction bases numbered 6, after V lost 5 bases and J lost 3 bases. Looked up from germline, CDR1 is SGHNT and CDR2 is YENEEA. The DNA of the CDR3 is TGTGCCAGCAGCCCGCTAGCGGGGGGGCGGACAGATACGCAGTATTTT. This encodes CASSPLAGGRTDTQYF.

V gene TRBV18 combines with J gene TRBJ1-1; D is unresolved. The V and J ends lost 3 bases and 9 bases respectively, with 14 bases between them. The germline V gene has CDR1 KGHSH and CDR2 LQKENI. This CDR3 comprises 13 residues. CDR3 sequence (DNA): TGTGCCAGCTCACCGGGCACAGATATTAAAGCTTTCTTT. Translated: CASSPGTDIKAFF.